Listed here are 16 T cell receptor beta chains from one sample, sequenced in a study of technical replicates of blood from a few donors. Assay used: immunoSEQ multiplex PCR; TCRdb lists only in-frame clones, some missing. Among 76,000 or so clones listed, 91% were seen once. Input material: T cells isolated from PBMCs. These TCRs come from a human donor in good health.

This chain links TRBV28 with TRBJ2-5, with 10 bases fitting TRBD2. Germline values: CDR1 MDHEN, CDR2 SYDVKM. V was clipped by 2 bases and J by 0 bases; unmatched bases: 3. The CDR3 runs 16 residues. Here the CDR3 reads CASSLVAGGNQETQYF. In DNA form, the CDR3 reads TGTGCCAGCAGTTTAGTAGCGGGGGGTAACCAAGAGACCCAGTACTTC.

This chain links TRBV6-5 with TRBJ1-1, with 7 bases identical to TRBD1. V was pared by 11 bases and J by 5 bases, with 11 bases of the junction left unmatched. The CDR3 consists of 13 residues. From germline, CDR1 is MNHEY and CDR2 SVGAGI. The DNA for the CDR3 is TGTGCCTCCCAAGGGGGCATAGGGACTGAAGCTTTCTTT. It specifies CASQGGIGTEAFF.

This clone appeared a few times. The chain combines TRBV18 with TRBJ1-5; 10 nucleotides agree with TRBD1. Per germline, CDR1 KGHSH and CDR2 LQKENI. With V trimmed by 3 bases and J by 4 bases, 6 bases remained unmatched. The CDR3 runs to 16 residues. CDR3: CASSPGTGVDNQPQHF. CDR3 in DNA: TGTGCCAGCTCACCGGGGACAGGGGTCGATAATCAGCCCCAGCATTTT.

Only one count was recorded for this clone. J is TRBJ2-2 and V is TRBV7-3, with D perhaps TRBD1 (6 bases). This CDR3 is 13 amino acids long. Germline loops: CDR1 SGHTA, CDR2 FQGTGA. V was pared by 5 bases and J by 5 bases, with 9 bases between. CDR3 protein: CASSPTGTGELFF. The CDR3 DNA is TGTGCCAGCAGCCCCACAGGGACCGGGGAGCTGTTTTTT.

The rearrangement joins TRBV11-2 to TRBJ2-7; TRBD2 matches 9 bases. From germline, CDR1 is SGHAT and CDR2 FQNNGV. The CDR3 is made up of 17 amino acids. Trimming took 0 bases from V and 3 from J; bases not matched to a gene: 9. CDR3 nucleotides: TGTGCCAGCAGCTTAGATCATTGGCGGGGGGGCCTCTACGAGCAGTACTTC. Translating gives CASSLDHWRGGLYEQYF.

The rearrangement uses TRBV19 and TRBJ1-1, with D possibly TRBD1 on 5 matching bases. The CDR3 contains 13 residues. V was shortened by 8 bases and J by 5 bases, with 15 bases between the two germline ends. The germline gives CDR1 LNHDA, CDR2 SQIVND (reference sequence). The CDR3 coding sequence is TGTGCCAGTGCTCAGCCAGGGAGGACTGAAGCTTTCTTT. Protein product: CASAQPGRTEAFF. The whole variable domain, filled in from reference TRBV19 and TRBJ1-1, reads DGGITQSPKYLFRKEGQNVTLSCEQNLNHDAMYWYRQDPGQGLRLIYYSQIVNDFQKGDIAEGYSVSREKKESFPLTVTSAQKNPTAFYLCASAQPGRTEAFFGQGTRLTVV.

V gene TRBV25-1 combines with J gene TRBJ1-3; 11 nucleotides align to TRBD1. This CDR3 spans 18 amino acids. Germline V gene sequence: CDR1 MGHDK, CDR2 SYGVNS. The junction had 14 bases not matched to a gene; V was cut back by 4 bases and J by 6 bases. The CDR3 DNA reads TGTGCCAGCAGTGGAGAGTCCAGAGCTGGACAGGGGGCAAACACCATATATTTT. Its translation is CASSGESRAGQGANTIYF.

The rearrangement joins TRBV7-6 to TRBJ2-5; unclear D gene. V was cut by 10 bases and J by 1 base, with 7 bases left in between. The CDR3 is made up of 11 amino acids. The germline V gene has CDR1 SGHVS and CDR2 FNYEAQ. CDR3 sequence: CAIGVQETQYF. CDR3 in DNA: TGTGCCATCGGAGTCCAAGAGACCCAGTACTTC. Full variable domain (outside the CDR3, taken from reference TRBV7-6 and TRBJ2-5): GAGVSQSPRYKVTKRGQDVALRCDPISGHVSLYWYRQALGQGPEFLTYFNYEAQQDKSGLPNDRFSAERPEGSISTLTIQRTEQRDSAMYRCAIGVQETQYFGPGTRLLVL.

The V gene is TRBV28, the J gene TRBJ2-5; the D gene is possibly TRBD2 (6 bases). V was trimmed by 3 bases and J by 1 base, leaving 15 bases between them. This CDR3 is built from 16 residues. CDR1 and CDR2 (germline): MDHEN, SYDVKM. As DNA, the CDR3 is TGTGCCAGCAGTTTTAACGCGAGACTAGGCCAAGAGACCCAGTACTTC. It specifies CASSFNARLGQETQYF.

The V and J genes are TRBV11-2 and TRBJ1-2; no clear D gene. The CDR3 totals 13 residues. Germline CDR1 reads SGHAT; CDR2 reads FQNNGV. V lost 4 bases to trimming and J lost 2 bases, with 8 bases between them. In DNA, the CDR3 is TGTGCCAGCAGCTCCAGCGAAAACTATGGCTACACCTTC. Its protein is CASSSSENYGYTF.

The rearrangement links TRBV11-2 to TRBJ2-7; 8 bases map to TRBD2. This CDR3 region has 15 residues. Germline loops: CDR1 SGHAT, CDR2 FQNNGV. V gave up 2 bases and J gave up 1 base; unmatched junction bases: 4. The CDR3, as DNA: TGTGCCAGCAGCTTAAGCGGGGGCGATTCCTACGAGCAGTACTTC. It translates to CASSLSGGDSYEQYF.

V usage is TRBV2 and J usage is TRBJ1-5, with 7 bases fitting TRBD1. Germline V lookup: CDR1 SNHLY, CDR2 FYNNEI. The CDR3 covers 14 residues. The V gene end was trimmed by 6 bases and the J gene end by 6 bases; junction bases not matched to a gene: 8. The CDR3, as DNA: TGTGCCAGCAGGCAGGACAGGACGGGTCAGCCCCAGCATTTT. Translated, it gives CASRQDRTGQPQHF.

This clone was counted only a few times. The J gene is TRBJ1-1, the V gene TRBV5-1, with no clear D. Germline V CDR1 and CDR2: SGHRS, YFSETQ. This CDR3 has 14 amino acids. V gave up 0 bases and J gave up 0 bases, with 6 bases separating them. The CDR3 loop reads CASSLGQMNTEAFF. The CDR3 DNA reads TGCGCCAGCAGCTTGGGACAAATGAACACTGAAGCTTTCTTT. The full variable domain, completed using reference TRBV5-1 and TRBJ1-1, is KAGVTQTPRYLIKTRGQQVTLSCSPISGHRSVSWYQQTPGQGLQFLFEYFSETQRNKGNFPGRFSGRQFSNSRSEMNVSTLELGDSALYLCASSLGQMNTEAFFGQGTRLTVV.

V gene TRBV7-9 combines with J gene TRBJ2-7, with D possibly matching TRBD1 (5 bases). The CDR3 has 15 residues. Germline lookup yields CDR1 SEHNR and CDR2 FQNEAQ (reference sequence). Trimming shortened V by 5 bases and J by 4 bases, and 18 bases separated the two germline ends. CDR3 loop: CASSEITGQGYEQYF. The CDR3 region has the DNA TGTGCCAGCAGCGAAATCACAGGCCAAGGATACGAGCAGTACTTC.

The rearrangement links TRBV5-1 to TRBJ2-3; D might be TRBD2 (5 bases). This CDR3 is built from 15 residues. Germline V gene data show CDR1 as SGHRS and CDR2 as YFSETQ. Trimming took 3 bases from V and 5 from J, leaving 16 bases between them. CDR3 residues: CASSYRPGRGDTQYF. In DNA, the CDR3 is TGCGCCAGCAGCTACAGACCTGGGAGAGGAGATACGCAGTATTTT.

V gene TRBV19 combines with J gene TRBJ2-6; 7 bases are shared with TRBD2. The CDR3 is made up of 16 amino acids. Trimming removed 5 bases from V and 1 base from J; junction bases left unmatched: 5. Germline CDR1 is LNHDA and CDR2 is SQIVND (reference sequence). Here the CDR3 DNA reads TGTGCCAGTAGTGCGGGGGAAGGGTCTGGGGCCAACGTCCTGACTTTC. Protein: CASSAGEGSGANVLTF.